Presented here are 3 T cell receptor beta chains from one specimen sequenced in a study of shared clonotypes between healthy human individuals. TCRdb's copy holds only in-frame clones and misses some; the assay was immunoSEQ multiplex PCR. The sample includes 2.3 million or so clones, more than 85% of them seen just once. Sequencing used naive CD4+ T cells from PBMCs. Subset noted: CD45RA+ positively selected. The receptors originated from a man aged 18 to 29 in good health. Some clones in this sample may be carry-over from other donors' samples.

This chain connects TRBV7-2 to TRBJ1-1; D not resolved. Trimming pared 5 bases from V and 6 bases from J, leaving 10 bases between. The CDR3 covers 12 residues. CDR1 and CDR2 (germline): SGHTA, FQGNSA. The CDR3 reads CASSPRSAEAFF. The CDR3 DNA reads as TGTGCCAGCAGCCCACGCAGCGCTGAAGCTTTCTTT. Supplemented by reference TRBV7-2 and TRBJ1-1, the full variable domain reads GAGVSQSPSNKVTEKGKDVELRCDPISGHTALYWYRQSLGQGLEFLIYFQGNSAPDKSGLPSDRFSAERTGGSVSTLTIQRTQQEDSAVYLCASSPRSAEAFFGQGTRLTVV.

The V call is TRBV9, the J call TRBJ2-7; the D is unclear. The CDR3 runs to 14 residues. CDR1 is SGDLS and CDR2 is YYNGEE in the germline V gene. The germline V and J ends were trimmed by 3 bases and 0 bases, with 10 bases remaining between them. The CDR3 is CASSADGASYEQYF. CDR3 sequence (DNA): TGTGCCAGCAGCGCGGACGGAGCCTCCTACGAGCAGTACTTC.

The V gene is TRBV18, the J gene TRBJ1-5, with TRBD1 matching over 7 bases. This CDR3 has 17 residues. V shed 1 base, J shed 4 bases, and the junction held 10 bases outside the gene matches. Germline CDR1 is KGHSH and CDR2 is LQKENI. The CDR3 reads CASSPLAGQPLNQPQHF. The CDR3 nucleotides read TGTGCCAGCTCACCACTTGCGGGACAGCCCCTAAATCAGCCCCAGCATTTT.